A single sample gave rise to the 26 T cell receptor beta chains below, sequenced in a study of neurological immune-mediated disorders. TCRdb analysed the 5' RACE reads with MiXCR anew, one entry per CDR3 protein. The sample carries approximately 100,000 distinct CDR3 sequences, 3.5% recorded once. The sample taken for sequencing was PBMCs. These receptors came from a woman younger than 30 with multiple sclerosis.

In this sample, this clonotype turned up many times. The chain is built from TRBV29-1 and TRBJ2-4, with D possibly TRBD2 on 6 matching bases. V dropped 6 bases and J dropped 6 bases, with 18 bases sitting between them. The CDR3 sequence is 14 residues long. CDR1 SQVTM and CDR2 ANQGSEA come from the germline V gene. The CDR3 coding sequence is TGCAGCGTCCCCGGAGGGGATCGCGGAAACATTCAGTACTTC. As protein: CSVPGGDRGNIQYF.

This clonotype was seen ten or more times. The chain links TRBV11-2 to TRBJ2-4, with 9 bases aligning to TRBD1. This CDR3 has 17 residues. V trimming: 7 bases; J trimming: 3 bases; junction bases outside the gene matches: 13. Germline CDR1 and CDR2: SGHAT and FQNNGV. The CDR3 reads CASTDLNRGLGKNIQYF. CDR3 coding DNA: TGTGCCAGCACAGACCTGAACAGGGGGCTAGGCAAAAACATTCAGTACTTC. Full variable domain (rest looked up from reference TRBV11-2 and TRBJ2-4): EAGVAQSPRYKIIEKRQSVAFWCNPISGHATLYWYQQILGQGPKLLIQFQNNGVVDDSQLPKDRFSAERLKGVDSTLKIQPAKLEDSAVYLCASTDLNRGLGKNIQYFGAGTRLSVL.

This clonotype was observed many times. The chain couples TRBV12-3 or TRBV12-4 to TRBJ2-5; D gene uncertain. CDR3 length: 14 amino acids. Trimming cost V 7 bases and J 2 bases, with 14 bases left between them. The DNA for the CDR3 is TGTGCCAGCACCTTTCTTGGGCAGCAAGAGACCCAGTACTTC. The encoded protein is CASTFLGQQETQYF.

This clonotype was observed a handful of times. This chain joins TRBV5-1 and TRBJ1-1; 7 bases align to TRBD1. The CDR3 has 15 residues. Germline values: CDR1 SGHRS, CDR2 YFSETQ. Trimming cost V 3 bases and J 2 bases; bases outside gene matches: 7. The CDR3 sequence is CASSSNRGSNTEAFF. DNA of the CDR3: TGCGCCAGCAGCTCTAACAGGGGATCTAACACTGAAGCTTTCTTT. The full variable domain, with the rest looked up from reference TRBV5-1 and TRBJ1-1, is KAGVTQTPRYLIKTRGQQVTLSCSPISGHRSVSWYQQTPGQGLQFLFEYFSETQRNKGNFPGRFSGRQFSNSRSEMNVSTLELGDSALYLCASSSNRGSNTEAFFGQGTRLTVV.

This clonotype was observed many times. This rearrangement joins TRBV15 to TRBJ1-2; possibly TRBD1 for D (5 bases). CDR1 is LNHNV and CDR2 is YYDKDF in the germline V gene (reference sequence). Trimming took off 1 base at V and 9 bases at J, with 15 bases between the two ends. The CDR3 totals 14 residues. Written as DNA, the CDR3 is TGTGCCACCAGCAGAGGAACTATCCAGGGTCGCTACACCTTC. Translated, it gives CATSRGTIQGRYTF.

The table lists this clonotype with many counts. The V call is TRBV5-1, the J call TRBJ1-2, with TRBD1 identical over 8 bases. The trim removed 3 bases at V and 4 bases at J, leaving 17 bases unmatched. The CDR3 loop spans 18 amino acids. In germline, CDR1 is SGHRS, CDR2 YFSETQ. CDR3 nucleotides: TGCGCCAGCAGCTCCGACTTTGGTACGACAGGGGTTAGCTATGGCTACACCTTC. It codes for CASSSDFGTTGVSYGYTF.

This clonotype was recorded at least ten times. The chain links TRBV12-3 or TRBV12-4 to TRBJ1-4; TRBD1 agrees at 9 bases. The CDR3 loop spans 14 amino acids. After removal of 5 bases from V and 8 bases from J, the junction contained 6 bases not matched to a gene. CDR3 sequence reads: CASSNRGLREKLFF. CDR3 DNA: TGTGCCAGCAGTAACAGGGGGCTGCGGGAAAAACTGTTTTTT.

There are many counts of this clonotype. The chain has TRBV20-1 and TRBJ1-2; D uncertain. CDR1 and CDR2 (germline): DFQATT, SNEGSKA (reference sequence). Trimming pared 4 bases from V and 7 bases from J, leaving 25 bases between. The CDR3 spans 16 residues. CDR3 sequence (DNA): TGCAGTGCTACCGTTATCCGGGAACACGACCGCTCTGGCTACACCTTC. Translating it yields CSATVIREHDRSGYTF.

This clonotype came up many times. The rearrangement uses TRBV20-1 and TRBJ2-3; unclear D gene. The length of the CDR3 is 13 residues. V was trimmed by 3 bases and J by 4 bases, leaving 11 bases between them. Germline CDR1 and CDR2: DFQATT and SNEGSKA (reference sequence). The CDR3 DNA reads as TGCAGTGCTAGGGACCAGTCGGCAGATACGCAGTATTTT. Translation gives CSARDQSADTQYF.

Ten or more counts support this clonotype. The chain joins TRBV7-9 to TRBJ1-1; perhaps TRBD1 as D (5 bases). V was cut by 5 bases and J by 1 base, with 8 bases left in between. The germline CDR1 and CDR2 sequences are SEHNR and FQNEAQ (reference sequence). The CDR3 spans 13 residues. The CDR3 DNA sequence: TGTGCCAGCAGCCAGCAGGGGAACACTGAAGCTTTCTTT. Amino acids: CASSQQGNTEAFF.

This clonotype was seen many times. This sequence joins TRBV6-6 and TRBJ1-1; TRBD1 agrees at 8 bases. Germline-derived CDR1 and CDR2 are MNHNY and SVGAGI (reference sequence). Trimming removed 1 base from V and 5 bases from J; junction bases left unmatched: 12. This CDR3 is built from 17 residues. The CDR3 reads CASSYFPRGPQGTEAFF. CDR3 DNA sequence: TGTGCCAGCAGTTACTTCCCCAGGGGGCCCCAGGGAACTGAAGCTTTCTTT.

This clonotype has a count of ten or more. The rearrangement uses TRBV12-3 or TRBV12-4 and TRBJ2-5; D is possibly TRBD1 (6 bases). There are 14 residues in the CDR3. V dropped 5 bases and J dropped 7 bases, with 17 bases sitting between them. The CDR3 nucleotides are TGTGCCAGCAGTCGAAACAGGGATATCGGGACCCAGTACTTC. This translates into CASSRNRDIGTQYF.

The sample holds many counts of this clonotype. The chain joins TRBV12-3 or TRBV12-4 to TRBJ1-1; D is possibly TRBD1 (6 bases). The germline V and J ends were trimmed by 2 bases and 8 bases, with 9 bases remaining between them. The CDR3 is made up of 12 amino acids. Here the CDR3 DNA reads TGTGCCAGCAGTTTACACAGGGTGGAAGCTTTCTTT. Amino acid sequence: CASSLHRVEAFF.

This clonotype was picked up many times. The V and J genes are TRBV7-8 and TRBJ2-3; D remains ambiguous. This CDR3 region has 14 residues. Looked up from germline, CDR1 is SGHVS and CDR2 is FQNEAQ. V was clipped by 1 base and J by 0 bases, with 5 bases between them. CDR3 in amino acids: CASSLGVSTDTQYF. CDR3 sequence (DNA): TGTGCCAGCAGCTTAGGAGTCAGCACAGATACGCAGTATTTT. Full variable domain (rest looked up from reference TRBV7-8 and TRBJ2-3): GAGVSQSPRYKVAKRGQDVALRCDPISGHVSLFWYQQALGQGPEFLTYFQNEAQLDKSGLPSDRFFAERPEGSVSTLKIQRTQQEDSAVYLCASSLGVSTDTQYFGPGTRLTVL.

This clonotype was observed many times. The chain has TRBV6-2 or TRBV6-3 and TRBJ2-7; tentative D call: TRBD1 (6 bases). Germline V lookup: CDR1 MNHEY, CDR2 SVGEGT. There are 12 residues in the CDR3. Deletions cut 6 bases from V and 6 bases from J, with 12 bases between. This CDR3 reads CASSYPTGEQYF. The CDR3 nucleotides read TGTGCCAGCAGCTATCCGACAGGCGAGCAGTACTTC.

This clonotype showed up many times. This chain joins TRBV7-9 and TRBJ1-6; D possibly corresponds to TRBD1 (5 bases). This CDR3 has 17 amino acids. CDR1 is SEHNR and CDR2 is FQNEAQ in the germline V gene (reference sequence). V lost 0 bases, J lost 8 bases, and 17 bases lay in between. CDR3 nucleotide sequence: TGTGCCAGCAGCTTAGCGTCAGGTAACAGGATGGATTCACCCCTCCACTTT. This sequence encodes CASSLASGNRMDSPLHF.

The CDR3 bases are TGTGCCCCTTCCGAAGAAATAGTGGACACTGAAGCTTTCTTT. Protein: CAPSEEIVDTEAFF. This chain links TRBV19 with TRBJ1-1; D is unresolved. Trimming removed 11 bases at V and 3 bases at J, with 19 bases between. Per germline, CDR1 LNHDA and CDR2 SQIVND (reference sequence). This CDR3 is 14 amino acids long.

This clonotype was counted ten times or more. V and J are TRBV12-3 or TRBV12-4 and TRBJ1-2; 9 bases map to TRBD1. The trim removed 3 bases at V and 8 bases at J, leaving 10 bases unmatched. There are 15 residues in the CDR3. The CDR3 sequence is CASSFSLQGAPGYTF. The CDR3 bases are TGTGCCAGCAGTTTCTCTTTACAGGGGGCGCCCGGCTACACCTTC.

The table lists this clonotype with many counts. The genes are TRBV7-2 and TRBJ1-2; D gene uncertain. Germline V gene sequence: CDR1 SGHTA, CDR2 FQGNSA. V was cut by 1 base and J by 2 bases, with 5 bases left in between. The CDR3 is 13 amino acids. The CDR3 coding sequence is TGTGCCAGCAGCTTAGACACCAACTATGGCTACACCTTC. Its protein is CASSLDTNYGYTF.

This clonotype was detected ten times or more. This chain uses TRBV6-1 with TRBJ2-1; D could derive from TRBD1 or TRBD2 (6 bases each). This CDR3 region has 16 residues. V was cut by 6 bases and J by 4 bases, with 19 bases left in between. Per the germline V gene, CDR1 is MNHNS and CDR2 is SASEGT. The CDR3 sequence: CASRPGAGMGYNEQFF. Here the CDR3 DNA reads TGTGCCAGCAGACCGGGGGCGGGAATGGGATACAATGAGCAGTTCTTC.

This clonotype has ten or more counts. The V and J genes are TRBV5-1 and TRBJ2-5; no definite D call. V was trimmed by 1 base and J by 2 bases, leaving 9 bases between them. The CDR3 contains 14 residues. Germline V gives CDR1 SGHRS, CDR2 YFSETQ. The DNA of the CDR3 is TGCGCCAGCAGCTTGAATCAATATCAAGAGACCCAGTACTTC. Translated: CASSLNQYQETQYF.

This clonotype was detected ten times or more. The J gene is TRBJ2-4, the V gene TRBV12-3 or TRBV12-4; D may correspond to TRBD1 or TRBD2 (5 bases each). CDR3 length: 16 residues. Between the trimmed V and J ends, which lost 3 bases and 6 bases, there was a span of 18 bases. CDR3: CASSFPPGGAGNIQYF. The CDR3 DNA reads TGTGCCAGCAGTTTCCCCCCTGGGGGAGCCGGAAACATTCAGTACTTC.

This clonotype was observed many times. This sequence joins TRBV12-3 or TRBV12-4 and TRBJ1-5; no clear D gene. CDR3 length: 13 amino acids. Between the trimmed V and J ends, which lost 3 bases and 5 bases, there was a span of 8 bases. The CDR3: CASSFLEDQPQHF. The CDR3 DNA sequence: TGTGCCAGCAGTTTTCTGGAAGATCAGCCCCAGCATTTT.

In its sample, this clonotype was seen many times. The chain carries TRBV5-6 and TRBJ1-1; TRBD1 might be the D (6 bases). The CDR3 is 16 amino acids. Germline V gives CDR1 SGHDT, CDR2 YYEEEE. Trimming took off 4 bases at V and 1 base at J, with 17 bases between the two ends. CDR3 sequence: CASSPGGGTWNTEAFF. The CDR3 DNA follows: TGTGCCAGCAGCCCGGGGGGGGGCACATGGAACACTGAAGCTTTCTTT.

This clonotype showed up many times. The V gene is TRBV3-1, the J gene TRBJ2-1; either TRBD1 or TRBD2 may fit D (5 bases each). The length of the CDR3 is 16 residues. V was shortened by 0 bases and J by 2 bases, with 11 bases between the two germline ends. Germline values: CDR1 LGHDT, CDR2 YNNKEL (reference sequence). The CDR3 nucleotides read TGTGCCAGCAGCCAAGATCCGGGACCAGCCTACAATGAGCAGTTCTTC. This codes for CASSQDPGPAYNEQFF.

This clonotype was detected ten times or more. The rearrangement uses TRBV5-1 and TRBJ2-2; D may correspond to TRBD1 or TRBD2 (5 bases each). V shed 3 bases and J shed 4 bases, with 10 bases lying between them. This CDR3 comprises 14 residues. CDR1 is SGHRS, CDR2 YFSETQ, per germline. The CDR3 protein is CASSWGSGTGELFF. In nucleotides, the CDR3 is TGCGCCAGCAGCTGGGGGTCGGGCACCGGGGAGCTGTTTTTT.